Presented here are 15 T cell receptor beta chains from one specimen sequenced in a study of cytomegalovirus exposure and HLA in healthy donors. This PCR relied on a set of 60 Vbeta primers and 13 Jbeta primers. Some clones are missing from TCRdb's copy, which holds only in-frame ones; the method was immunoSEQ multiplex PCR. The data show about 200,000 clones, over 75% seen once. The specimen was PBMCs. The receptors derive from a male donor in good health and CMV-seronegative.

On this clone: A read error may account for a junction end that differs from germline. The chain employs TRBV5-1 and TRBJ2-5; 11 nucleotides match TRBD1. The CDR3 runs 14 residues. Germline CDR1 and CDR2: SGHRS and YFSETQ. Here the CDR3 DNA reads TGCGCCAGCAGCCAGGGACAGGGGGAAGAGGCCCAGTACTTC. The encoded protein is CASSQGQGEEAQYF. The full variable domain, completed using reference TRBV5-1 and TRBJ2-5, is KAGVTQTPRYLIKTRGQQVTLSCSPISGHRSVSWYQQTPGQGLQFLFEYFSETQRNKGNFPGRFSGRQFSNSRSEMNVSTLELGDSALYLCASSQGQGEEAQYFGPGTRLLVL.

The genes are TRBV18 and TRBJ2-7; D remains ambiguous. The CDR3 extends over 14 amino acids. Germline CDR1 KGHSH, CDR2 LQKENI. V was clipped by 2 bases and J by 3 bases, with 11 bases between them. Here the CDR3 DNA reads TGTGCCAGCTCACCAATTGTACAGAGCTACGAGCAGTACTTC. Amino acids: CASSPIVQSYEQYF.

This clone was detected only a few times. The genes are TRBV6-6 and TRBJ2-2; TRBD1 might be the D (6 bases). CDR3 length: 15 residues. Per germline, CDR1 MNHNY and CDR2 SVGAGI (reference sequence). V was cut by 0 bases and J by 7 bases, with 12 bases left in between. CDR3 sequence reads: CASSYSTGPGGELFF. The CDR3 DNA reads TGTGCCAGCAGTTACTCAACAGGGCCGGGCGGGGAGCTGTTTTTT.

The genes are TRBV19 and TRBJ2-5; TRBD2 matches 9 bases. V gave up 6 bases and J gave up 5 bases; unmatched junction bases: 4. This CDR3 is built from 13 residues. Per the germline V gene, CDR1 is LNHDA and CDR2 is SQIVND (reference sequence). This CDR3 reads CASRGSGGETQYF. The CDR3 DNA reads as TGTGCCAGTAGGGGGAGCGGGGGGGAGACCCAGTACTTC.

The chain recombines TRBV7-8 with TRBJ1-2; possibly TRBD1 for D (5 bases). Trimming removed 2 bases from V and 8 bases from J, with 21 bases in between. This CDR3 is 16 amino acids long. CDR1 SGHVS and CDR2 FQNEAQ come from the germline V gene. The CDR3 spells CASSLNPQGVVRGYTF. CDR3 coding DNA: TGTGCCAGCAGCTTAAATCCGCAGGGTGTAGTGCGGGGCTACACCTTC.

This clone was seen more than once but under ten times. The genes are TRBV28 and TRBJ1-1; D is unclear. There are 14 residues in the CDR3. CDR1 MDHEN and CDR2 SYDVKM come from the germline V gene. Trimming removed 2 bases at V and 8 bases at J, with 15 bases between. CDR3: CASSLIKGGVEAFF. CDR3 bases: TGTGCCAGCAGTTTAATAAAAGGCGGAGTGGAAGCTTTCTTT.

The chain joins TRBV4-2 to TRBJ2-3, with TRBD2 identical over 7 bases. In germline, CDR1 is LGHNA, CDR2 YNFKEQ. The V segment lost 0 bases and the J segment 4 bases; nucleotides outside the gene matches: 13. The CDR3 spans 18 residues. CDR3: CASSQEHGGEGLADTQYF. The CDR3 bases are TGTGCCAGCAGCCAAGAACATGGCGGGGAGGGTTTGGCAGATACGCAGTATTTT.

The J gene is TRBJ2-5, the V gene TRBV27; TRBD2 aligns across 7 bases. CDR1 is MNHEY, CDR2 SMNVEV, per germline (reference sequence). This CDR3 spans 16 amino acids. J lost 0 bases, V lost 0 bases, and 4 bases had no gene match. CDR3 protein: CASSLSSGTYQETQYF. CDR3 DNA sequence: TGTGCCAGCAGTTTATCGAGCGGGACGTACCAAGAGACCCAGTACTTC.

The chain combines TRBV4-3 with TRBJ1-1; the D is unclear. The CDR3 is made up of 14 amino acids. Trimming pared 1 base from V and 4 bases from J, leaving 10 bases between. CDR1 and CDR2 (germline): LGHNA, YSLEER. CDR3: CASSQARQPTEAFF. CDR3 in DNA: TGCGCCAGCAGCCAAGCCCGACAACCCACTGAAGCTTTCTTT.

Regarding this clone: Its ends do not fully match the called genes, so a read error is possible. J is TRBJ2-3 and V is TRBV7-2; D not certain. Germline CDR1 reads SGHTA; CDR2 reads FQGNSA. The CDR3 is made up of 14 amino acids. The CDR3 reads CASSLWNSTDMQYF. CDR3 DNA: TGTGCCAGCAGCTTATGGAACTCCACAGATATGCAGTATTTT.

The genes are TRBV7-2 and TRBJ2-7, with 10 bases aligning to TRBD1. CDR1 and CDR2 (germline): SGHTA, FQGNSA. The CDR3 runs 16 residues. V was pared by 5 bases and J by 5 bases, with 12 bases of the junction left unmatched. CDR3 sequence: CASSKGQGGKKNEQYF. In nucleotides, the CDR3 is TGTGCCAGCAGCAAAGGACAGGGGGGAAAGAAGAACGAGCAGTACTTC.

The chain uses TRBV5-6 and TRBJ1-2, with D unclear. The ends were cut back, 2 bases at V and 4 bases at J, with 18 bases in the middle. Germline CDR1 SGHDT, CDR2 YYEEEE. This CDR3 comprises 16 residues. The DNA of the CDR3 is TGTGCCAGCAGCTTTTTGGCGGAACAAACCTTCTATGGCTACACCTTC. It yields the protein CASSFLAEQTFYGYTF.

The chain recombines TRBV5-4 with TRBJ2-3; 10 nucleotides line up with TRBD2. The length of the CDR3 is 15 residues. Germline-derived CDR1 and CDR2 are SGHNT and YYREEE (reference sequence). The J segment lost 4 bases and the V segment lost 4 bases, leaving 6 bases of the junction unmatched. CDR3 amino acids: CASSPPAGGPDTQYF. CDR3 DNA: TGTGCCAGCAGCCCGCCAGCGGGGGGGCCAGATACGCAGTATTTT. Combining the CDR3 with reference TRBV5-4 and TRBJ2-3 gives the whole variable domain ETGVTQSPTHLIKTRGQQVTLRCSSQSGHNTVSWYQQALGQGPQFIFQYYREEENGRGNFPPRFSGLQFPNYSSELNVNALELDDSALYLCASSPPAGGPDTQYFGPGTRLTVL.

The chain employs TRBV30 and TRBJ1-5, with D possibly matching TRBD1 (6 bases). The CDR3 has 13 residues. Trimming cost V 1 base and J 4 bases, with 8 bases left between them. Per germline, CDR1 GTSNPN and CDR2 SVGIG (reference sequence). The CDR3: CAWSDRVNQPQHF. CDR3 coding DNA: TGTGCCTGGAGTGACAGGGTAAATCAGCCCCAGCATTTT.

The V call is TRBV13, the J call TRBJ1-2, with no clear D. Germline V lookup: CDR1 PRHDT, CDR2 FYEKMQ (reference sequence). The CDR3 totals 15 residues. Trimming took 0 bases from V and 6 from J, leaving 14 bases between them. The CDR3, as DNA: TGTGCCAGCAGCTTAGGTAGAGGACTCTCGGATGGCTACACCTTC. Amino acids: CASSLGRGLSDGYTF.